The 7 T cell receptor beta chains reported below all come from one sample, sequenced in a study of response to subunit inactivated influenza vaccine. TCRdb reprocessed the RT-PCR reads with MiXCR, giving one entry per CDR3 protein. The sample contains a few hundred thousand distinct CDR3 sequences, approximately 9.9% of which appear only once. This material consisted of PBMCs from blood, taken 45 days after vaccination. The source is a man over 45 who received an inactivated influenza vaccine.

The chain uses TRBV28 and TRBJ2-7; D might be TRBD2 (7 bases). The germline V gene has CDR1 MDHEN and CDR2 SYDVKM. V shed 2 bases and J shed 2 bases, with 22 bases lying between them. The CDR3 length is 18 residues. CDR3 protein: CASSLGGGLPSIPYEQYF. As DNA, the CDR3 is TGTGCCAGCAGTTTAGGGGGGGGGCTCCCTTCGATACCCTACGAGCAGTACTTC.

This clonotype turned up a few times. V gene TRBV3-1 combines with J gene TRBJ2-7; D is unclear. Germline V gene sequence: CDR1 LGHDT, CDR2 YNNKEL (reference sequence). The germline V and J ends were trimmed by 9 bases and 5 bases, with 20 bases remaining between them. CDR3 size: 14 residues. This CDR3 is CARTTETAANEQYF. The CDR3 DNA reads as TGTGCCAGGACAACGGAAACGGCAGCAAACGAGCAGTACTTC.

V gene TRBV5-1 combines with J gene TRBJ2-3; TRBD1 might be the D (5 bases). The CDR3 loop spans 14 amino acids. Trimming stripped 4 bases from V and 1 base from J, with 10 bases between. The V gene's germline CDR1 is SGHRS and CDR2 YFSETQ. In DNA, the CDR3 is TGCGCCAGCAGCCCAGGGTGGGGCACAGATACGCAGTATTTT. This gives the protein CASSPGWGTDTQYF.

This clonotype was found many times. V is TRBV5-1 and J is TRBJ2-7; maybe TRBD1 (6 bases). V was clipped by 0 bases and J by 3 bases, with 13 bases between them. Germline V CDR1 and CDR2: SGHRS, YFSETQ. CDR3 length equals 15 residues. The CDR3 DNA is TGCGCCAGCAGCTTGGGCGGACAAGGGGGCTACGAGCAGTACTTC. This sequence encodes CASSLGGQGGYEQYF.

This clonotype was recorded a few times. The gene calls are TRBV5-1 and TRBJ2-3; possible D gene TRBD2, 5 bases. V was shortened by 0 bases and J by 4 bases, with 15 bases between the two germline ends. The germline gives CDR1 SGHRS, CDR2 YFSETQ. The CDR3 consists of 16 residues. The CDR3 nucleotides read TGCGCCAGCAGCTTGGGCGGACTTCCCCGGGCAGATACGCAGTATTTT. Its translation is CASSLGGLPRADTQYF.

This clonotype appeared a few times. V gene TRBV5-1 combines with J gene TRBJ1-4; no clear D. The length of the CDR3 is 14 residues. Germline lookup yields CDR1 SGHRS and CDR2 YFSETQ. Trimming took 5 bases from V and 7 from J, leaving 15 bases between them. Written as DNA, the CDR3 is TGCGCCAGCAGATCCTCCGGAGCTGTTGAAAAACTGTTTTTT. It yields the protein CASRSSGAVEKLFF.

There are a few counts of this clonotype. This sequence joins TRBV7-8 and TRBJ2-5, with TRBD1 identical over 7 bases. The CDR3 runs to 17 residues. The V gene's germline CDR1 is SGHVS and CDR2 FQNEAQ. With 4 bases clipped from V and 4 bases from J, the junction kept 15 bases outside the gene matches. CDR3 loop: CASSSSLIRDSRETQYF. The CDR3 region has the DNA TGTGCCAGCAGCTCCAGCCTTATCCGGGACAGCCGAGAGACCCAGTACTTC.